These T cell receptor beta chains were read from a single sample in a study of beta chain features in type 1 diabetes. The assay was immunoSEQ multiplex PCR, and TCRdb's table has in-frame clones only and misses some. The repertoire consists of over 300,000 clones, with 8% occurring once and the leading ten covering more than 0.4%. Material for sequencing was central memory CD4+ T cells from blood. Receptors were obtained from a woman aged 18-35 years in good health. Both conserved end residues are part of each CDR3. D genes are given only for firm matches. A clone size is listed for some rows: how often the clone was seen (once, few, many), or a class if it is expanded.

abundance: NA
j_gene: TRBJ2-7
d_gene: NA
v_gene: TRBV7-3
CDR3nt: TGTGCCAGCAGCTTAAGCCGAGGGGGCGAGCAGTACTTC
CDR3aa: CASSLSRGGEQYF

abundance: few
j_gene: TRBJ2-4
d_gene: NA
v_gene: TRBV4-3
CDR3nt: TGCGCCAGCAGCCAAGGGGCCGGGTCCTCCAAAAACATTCAGTACTTC
CDR3aa: CASSQGAGSSKNIQYF

abundance: few
j_gene: TRBJ1-1
d_gene: NA
v_gene: TRBV5-1
CDR3nt: TGCGCCAGCAGCCCCATACTGGACACTGAAGCTTTCTTT
CDR3aa: CASSPILDTEAFF

abundance: few
j_gene: TRBJ2-7
d_gene: NA
v_gene: TRBV6-6
CDR3nt: TGTGCCAGCAGACGCCAGAGGGACTACGAGCAGTACTTC
CDR3aa: CASRRQRDYEQYF

abundance: NA
j_gene: TRBJ2-7
d_gene: TRBD1
v_gene: TRBV18
CDR3nt: TGTGCCAGCTCAAGCCAAGGGGGCCGCGAGCAGTACTTC
CDR3aa: CASSSQGGREQYF

abundance: few
j_gene: TRBJ2-1
d_gene: NA
v_gene: TRBV7-2
CDR3nt: TGTGCCAGCAGCTTAGTGTGGGGAAGGGAGCAGTTCTTC
CDR3aa: CASSLVWGREQFF

abundance: few
j_gene: TRBJ2-7
d_gene: TRBD1
v_gene: TRBV9
CDR3nt: TGTGCCAGCAGCACCGGACAGGGCTCCGGGCAGTACTTC
CDR3aa: CASSTGQGSGQYF

abundance: few
j_gene: TRBJ1-3
d_gene: NA
v_gene: TRBV27
CDR3nt: TGTGCCAGCAGTTTGCGCTCAGGCACTGGAAACACCATATATTTT
CDR3aa: CASSLRSGTGNTIYF

abundance: NA
j_gene: TRBJ2-3
d_gene: TRBD2
v_gene: TRBV2
CDR3nt: TGTGCCAGCAGTGAAAGGGTCAGCGGGAGGGGCACAGATACGCAGTATTTT
CDR3aa: CASSERVSGRGTDTQYF

abundance: NA
j_gene: TRBJ1-1
d_gene: NA
v_gene: TRBV11-1
CDR3nt: TGTGCCAGCAGCCAGGGACTGTGGACTGAAGCTTTCTTT
CDR3aa: CASSQGLWTEAFF

abundance: few
j_gene: TRBJ1-5
d_gene: NA
v_gene: TRBV5-4
CDR3nt: TGTGCCAGCAGCTACTGGACAGGCAATCAGCCCCAGCATTTT
CDR3aa: CASSYWTGNQPQHF

abundance: few
j_gene: TRBJ2-3
d_gene: NA
v_gene: TRBV19
CDR3nt: TGTGCCAGTAGTAAGACCCGGGACTCCTCTAATCATTTT
CDR3aa: CASSKTRDSSNHF

abundance: NA
j_gene: TRBJ2-6
d_gene: NA
v_gene: TRBV4-2
CDR3nt: TGTGCCAGCAGCCAAGATCTGCGAAGGGCGACCGGGGCCAACGTCCTGACTTTC
CDR3aa: CASSQDLRRATGANVLTF

abundance: many
j_gene: TRBJ2-1
d_gene: NA
v_gene: TRBV7-9
CDR3nt: TGTGCCAGCAATAGCGGTGTCTACAATGAGCAGTTCTTC
CDR3aa: CASNSGVYNEQFF

abundance: few
j_gene: TRBJ2-1
d_gene: NA
v_gene: TRBV9
CDR3nt: TGTGCCAGCAGTTTAGGGGTTAATAGGGTCTTC
CDR3aa: CASSLGVNRVF

abundance: NA
j_gene: TRBJ1-1
d_gene: NA
v_gene: TRBV18
CDR3nt: TGTGCCAGCTCACCACGTGGGACAACGGGGACTGAAGCTTTCTTT
CDR3aa: CASSPRGTTGTEAFF

abundance: NA
j_gene: TRBJ2-1
d_gene: TRBD1
v_gene: TRBV6-1
CDR3nt: TGTGCCAGCGGTGGGGACAGGTTCTATTCTGGCTCCTACAATGAGCAGTTCTTC
CDR3aa: CASGGDRFYSGSYNEQFF

abundance: NA
j_gene: TRBJ2-3
d_gene: NA
v_gene: TRBV29-1
CDR3nt: TGCAGCGTTGAGCTAGTGATAGATACGCAGTATTTT
CDR3aa: CSVELVIDTQYF

abundance: NA
j_gene: TRBJ1-1
d_gene: NA
v_gene: TRBV6-1
CDR3nt: TGTGCCAGCACCCCCGGTGGGACTAGGAACACTGAAGCTTTCTTT
CDR3aa: CASTPGGTRNTEAFF

abundance: few
j_gene: TRBJ2-3
d_gene: TRBD2
v_gene: TRBV5-8
CDR3nt: TGTGCCAGCAGCTGGATCATCAGAGCGGGAGCTAGAGATACGCAGTATTTT
CDR3aa: CASSWIIRAGARDTQYF

abundance: few
j_gene: TRBJ2-5
d_gene: NA
v_gene: TRBV20-1
CDR3nt: TGCAGTTCGAGCCCCGGGGAGACCCAGTACTTC
CDR3aa: CSSSPGETQYF

abundance: NA
j_gene: TRBJ2-2
d_gene: TRBD1
v_gene: TRBV19
CDR3nt: TGTGCCAGTACCGACAGGGGGCGAGTTGCCGGGGAGCTGTTTTTT
CDR3aa: CASTDRGRVAGELFF

abundance: few
j_gene: TRBJ2-1
d_gene: NA
v_gene: TRBV21-1
CDR3nt: TGTGCCAGCAGGACGATCGGGGGGAATGAGCAGTTCTTC
CDR3aa: CASRTIGGNEQFF